The T cell receptor beta chain described here comes from a study of CD4 T cell repertoires in COVID-19. Across the study: Other coronavirus spike proteins restimulated relabeled CFSE-low cells expanded with IL-2 for 10 days. Overall study findings and caveats: Suggested intraclonal diversification: top SARS-CoV-2-reactive clonotypes appeared in two or three memory subsets.

Concerning this clone itself: Its antigen is currently unknown.

V was clipped by 3 bases and J by 2 bases, with 29 bases between them. CDR1 is SNHLY, CDR2 FYNNEI, per germline. The CDR3 spans 22 residues. Method: immunoSEQ multiplex PCR; TCRdb's copy keeps in-frame clones and lacks some. The sample holds about 75,000 clones, 83% seen once. The clonotype originates from a human donor who had COVID-19. Specimen: CD4+ T cells from peripheral blood, collected after recovery from COVID-19. V gene TRBV2 combines with J gene TRBJ2-6; the D gene could be TRBD1 or TRBD2 (5 bases each). In DNA, the CDR3 is TGTGCCAGCAGTGATGGTATTGACGGGGCAGGGAAGGATAATACTGGGGCCAACGTCCTGACTTTC. Its protein is CASSDGIDGAGKDNTGANVLTF.